Listed here is a single T cell receptor beta chain. Multiple sclerosis controls were treatment-naive patients with stable or active relapsing-remitting disease. Reverse transcription of roughly 0.5 to 1 ug RNA was carried out with random hexamers. Via MiXCR, TCRdb re-called the immunoSEQ multiplex PCR reads, giving one row per CDR3 protein. The data show more than 250,000 distinct CDR3 sequences, with 92% seen just once and roughly 0.064% held by the top ten. The CDR3 runs to 13 residues. Per germline, CDR1 SNHLY and CDR2 FYNNEI. V shed 2 bases and J shed 4 bases, with 8 bases lying between them. This entry is derived from a study of CD8 T cells in Susac syndrome.

This sequence was found in a human donor with multiple sclerosis. Input material: CD4+ T cells from PBMCs. The V gene is TRBV2, the J gene TRBJ2-5; D is perhaps TRBD1 or TRBD2 (5 bases each). This chain's CDR3 is CASSELRGETQYF. CDR3 nucleotide sequence: TGTGCCAGCAGTGAATTGAGGGGAGAGACCCAGTACTTC. Using reference TRBV2 and TRBJ2-5 for the parts outside the CDR3, the full variable domain is EPEVTQTPSHQVTQMGQEVILRCVPISNHLYFYWYRQILGQKVEFLVSFYNNEISEKSEIFDDQFSVERPDGSNFTLKIRSTKLEDSAMYFCASSELRGETQYFGPGTRLLVL.